Sequencing of this T cell receptor beta chain was carried out in a study of cytomegalovirus exposure and HLA in healthy donors. Amplification used 60 Vbeta primers and 13 Jbeta primers. Profiled with immunoSEQ multiplex PCR; TCRdb holds only in-frame clones, not every one. This table has roughly 160,000 clones, almost 85% appearing once. CDR1 WNHNN and CDR2 SYGVQD come from the germline V gene (reference sequence). V lost 0 bases and J 11 bases, leaving 11 bases between the germline ends. This CDR3 spans 13 amino acids. General study findings and limits: Most TCR beta V segments were productive about 87% or about 30% of the time in an earlier analysis. Likely technical artifact: a cluster of highly shared sequence variants. Researchers catalogued under 200 TCR beta chains as cytomegalovirus-associated.

Points on this clone: Its antigen is not identified.

The chain uses TRBV10-1 and TRBJ1-5; D gene unclear. The TCR was taken from a man aged 25-45 years in good health and CMV-seronegative. The sample consisted of PBMCs. Here the CDR3 DNA reads TGCGCCAGCAGTGAGTCGATTCGGGGAGCCCAGCATTTT. It is translated as CASSESIRGAQHF.